These T cell receptor beta chains were read from a single sample in a study of CD4 T cells in relation to SARS-CoV-2 and coronaviruses. Measured with immunoSEQ multiplex PCR; TCRdb has only the in-frame clones, and not every one. The sample records about 15,000 clones, under 85% being singletons. Antigens for these TCRs are unknown. Sequenced input: CD4+ T cells from PBMCs, cultured in vitro. These receptors came from a human donor in good health. The CDR3 runs from the conserved cysteine through the conserved F or W. A D gene is named only where the DNA matches it firmly. Part of the rows lack a size; the others show once, few, many or a class for expanded clones.

clone size: NA; J gene: TRBJ2-1; V gene: TRBV6-4; D gene: TRBD2; CDR3 DNA: TGTGCCAGCAGTGAAGGGACTAGCGGGAGCAATGAGCAGTTCTTC; CDR3 protein: CASSEGTSGSNEQFF
clone size: NA; J gene: TRBJ2-6; V gene: TRBV5-1; D gene: TRBD2; CDR3 DNA: TGCGCCAGCAGCTTGTTGGGGGGGTATAACTCTGGGGCCAACGTCCTGACTTTC; CDR3 protein: CASSLLGGYNSGANVLTF
clone size: NA; J gene: TRBJ1-1; V gene: TRBV7-2; D gene: TRBD1; CDR3 DNA: TGTGCCAGCAGCTTAGGACAGGGTAGCGCTGAAGCTTTCTTT; CDR3 protein: CASSLGQGSAEAFF
clone size: NA; J gene: TRBJ2-3; V gene: TRBV5-1; D gene: NA; CDR3 DNA: TGCGCCAGCAGCTTGGGCCCCTCCACAGATACGCAGTATTTT; CDR3 protein: CASSLGPSTDTQYF
clone size: NA; J gene: TRBJ1-5; V gene: TRBV19; D gene: NA; CDR3 DNA: TGTGCCAGTAGTATAGGATTTCGGCAGCCCCAGCATTTT; CDR3 protein: CASSIGFRQPQHF
clone size: NA; J gene: TRBJ2-5; V gene: TRBV5-1; D gene: TRBD1; CDR3 DNA: TGCGCCAGCAGTACTGGGACAGGGGCATTGGAGACCCAGTACTTC; CDR3 protein: CASSTGTGALETQYF
clone size: few; J gene: TRBJ1-2; V gene: TRBV9; D gene: TRBD1; CDR3 DNA: TGTGCCAGCAGCGCTGGGACAGGGGGCAACTATGGCTACACCTTC; CDR3 protein: CASSAGTGGNYGYTF
clone size: NA; J gene: TRBJ2-2; V gene: TRBV7-6; D gene: TRBD1; CDR3 DNA: TGTGCCAGCAGCTTAGCCCGGGACAGGTCGATCATCGCGGGTATTGCCGGGGAGCTGTTTTTT; CDR3 protein: CASSLARDRSIIAGIAGELFF
clone size: once; J gene: TRBJ2-5; V gene: TRBV28; D gene: NA; CDR3 DNA: TGTGCCAGCAGCCTCGACGGGGACCAAGAGACCCAGTACTTC; CDR3 protein: CASSLDGDQETQYF
clone size: few; J gene: TRBJ1-1; V gene: TRBV19; D gene: NA; CDR3 DNA: TGTGCCAGTAAGGCAGGGAACACTGAAGCTTTCTTT; CDR3 protein: CASKAGNTEAFF
clone size: NA; J gene: TRBJ2-7; V gene: TRBV3-1/TRBV3-2; D gene: NA; CDR3 DNA: TGTGCCAGCAGCCAAGTGCCTAACGAGCAGTACTTC; CDR3 protein: CASSQVPNEQYF
clone size: NA; J gene: TRBJ1-2; V gene: TRBV6-5; D gene: NA; CDR3 DNA: TGTGCCAGCCGCCCTAGGGGGAACTATGGCTACACCTTC; CDR3 protein: CASRPRGNYGYTF
clone size: NA; J gene: TRBJ1-1; V gene: TRBV18; D gene: TRBD1; CDR3 DNA: TGTGCCAGCTCACCGCAATCCGGACAGGGGTTATATACTGAAGCTTTCTTT; CDR3 protein: CASSPQSGQGLYTEAFF
clone size: NA; J gene: TRBJ2-3; V gene: TRBV15; D gene: TRBD2; CDR3 DNA: TGTGCCACCAGCGGGGGACTAGCGGGAGGGCCAAGAGATACGCAGTATTTT; CDR3 protein: CATSGGLAGGPRDTQYF
clone size: NA; J gene: TRBJ1-2; V gene: TRBV5-1; D gene: NA; CDR3 DNA: TGCGCCAGCAGCTTGCTGGGCGGAGGAAACTATGGCTACACCTTC; CDR3 protein: CASSLLGGGNYGYTF